Following are 5 T cell receptor beta chains from one sample sequenced in a study of shared clonotypes between healthy human individuals (TCRdb year 2020). Library construction relied on the immunoSEQ multiplex PCR assay. Held by TCRdb, this immuneACCESS table contains in-frame sequences only and omits some clones. Under half of the omission traces to an unresolved V gene where checked; the cause of the rest is unknown. The sample table records approximately 2.5 million clones; around 90% of these occur just once. The ten largest clones add up to over 0.12% of the sample. The sequenced material came from naive CD4+ T cells sorted from blood. This specimen's cell subset or site label, per the study, means: CD45RA+ positively selected. The source of these receptors is a young man in good health.

The chain employs TRBV9 and TRBJ2-5; possible D gene TRBD2, 5 bases. Germline assignment: CDR1 SGDLS and CDR2 YYNGEE. This CDR3 is built from 16 residues. The germline V and J ends were trimmed by 0 bases and 2 bases, with 14 bases remaining between them. CDR3 in DNA: TGTGCCAGCAGCGTAGGCGCTAGCAGAACGCAAGAGACCCAGTACTTC. As protein: CASSVGASRTQETQYF.

V and J are TRBV5-4 and TRBJ2-3; tentative D call: TRBD2 (5 bases). Germline V gene data show CDR1 as SGHNT and CDR2 as YYREEE (reference sequence). CDR3 length: 15 residues. V lost 0 bases, J lost 2 bases, and 10 bases lay in between. CDR3 sequence (DNA): TGTGCCAGCAGCTTGGAGGCGGGCTTCACAGATACGCAGTATTTT. Its translation: CASSLEAGFTDTQYF.

The gene calls are TRBV7-2 and TRBJ1-3; D possibly corresponds to TRBD1 (6 bases). The length of the CDR3 is 16 residues. Trimming stripped 1 base from V and 4 bases from J, with 14 bases between. CDR1 is SGHTA and CDR2 is FQGNSA in the germline V gene. This chain's CDR3 is CASSLVAGGAGNTIYF. CDR3 bases: TGTGCCAGCAGCTTAGTAGCTGGGGGCGCGGGAAACACCATATATTTT.

The CDR3 bases are TGTGCCGCCGACAGGTCCAAACTGCCCTCCTATAATTCACCCCTCCACTTT. This codes for CAADRSKLPSYNSPLHF. This sequence joins TRBV30 and TRBJ1-6, with D possibly TRBD1 on 6 matching bases. Trimming removed 8 bases at V and 0 bases at J, with 20 bases between. Per germline, CDR1 GTSNPN and CDR2 SVGIG (reference sequence). The CDR3 sequence is 17 residues long.

This chain joins TRBV2 and TRBJ2-7; 12 positions agree with TRBD2. The germline V gene encodes CDR1 SNHLY and CDR2 FYNNEI. The V and J ends lost 5 bases and 2 bases, in that order; junction bases with no gene match: 4. The CDR3 extends over 15 amino acids. The CDR3 region is CASSLTSGGAYEQYF. DNA for the CDR3: TGTGCCAGCAGTTTGACTAGCGGGGGTGCCTACGAGCAGTACTTC.